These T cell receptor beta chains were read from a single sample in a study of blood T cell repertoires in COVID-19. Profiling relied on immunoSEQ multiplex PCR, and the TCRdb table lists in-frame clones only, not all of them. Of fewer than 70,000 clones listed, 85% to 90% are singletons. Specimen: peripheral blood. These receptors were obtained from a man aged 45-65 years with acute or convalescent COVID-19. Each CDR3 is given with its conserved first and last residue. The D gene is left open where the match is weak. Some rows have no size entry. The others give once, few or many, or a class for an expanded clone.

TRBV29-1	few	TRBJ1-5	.	CSVRDTDQPQHF	TGCAGCGTTCGCGACACCGATCAGCCCCAGCATTTT
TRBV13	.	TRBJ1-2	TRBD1	CASSQDGTGKVAGYTF	TGTGCCAGCAGCCAAGACGGGACAGGGAAAGTTGCTGGCTACACCTTC
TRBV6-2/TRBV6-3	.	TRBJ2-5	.	CASSRPETQYF	TGTGCCAGCAGCCGGCCAGAGACCCAGTACTTC
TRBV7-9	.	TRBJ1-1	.	CASSWERENTEAFF	TGTGCCAGCAGCTGGGAGAGAGAGAACACTGAAGCTTTCTTT
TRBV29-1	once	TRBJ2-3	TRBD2	CSSSPTSGRNGDTQYF	TGCAGCTCGAGCCCCACTAGCGGGAGGAATGGAGATACGCAGTATTTT
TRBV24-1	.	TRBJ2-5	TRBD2	CATSDGRVAGVRRETQYF	TGTGCCACCAGTGATGGCCGGGTTGCGGGAGTTCGCCGAGAGACCCAGTACTTC
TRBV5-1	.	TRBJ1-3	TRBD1	CASSGGQGNTIYF	TGCGCCAGCAGCGGGGGACAGGGAAACACCATATATTTT
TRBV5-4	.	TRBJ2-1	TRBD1	CASSSGTGGMREQFF	TGTGCCAGCAGCTCGGGGACAGGGGGAATGAGGGAGCAGTTCTTC
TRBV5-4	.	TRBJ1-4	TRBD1	CASSPGQRNEKLFF	TGTGCCAGCAGCCCGGGACAGCGGAATGAAAAACTGTTTTTT
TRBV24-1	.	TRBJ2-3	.	CATSDLPGVRGTDTQYF	TGTGCCACCAGTGATTTGCCCGGCGTGAGGGGCACAGATACGCAGTATTTT
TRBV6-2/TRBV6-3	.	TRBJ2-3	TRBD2	CASSSHLGLASTDTQYF	TGTGCCAGCAGTTCGCACCTCGGACTAGCGAGCACAGATACGCAGTATTTT
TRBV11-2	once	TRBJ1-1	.	CASSSTENTEAFF	TGTGCCAGCAGCTCAACAGAGAACACTGAAGCTTTCTTT
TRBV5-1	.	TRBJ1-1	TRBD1	CASSLEGATGSEAFF	TGCGCCAGCAGCTTGGAAGGGGCGACAGGGTCTGAAGCTTTCTTT
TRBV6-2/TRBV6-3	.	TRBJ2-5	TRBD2	CASSYSEGLAGRQETQYF	TGTGCCAGCAGTTACTCAGAGGGACTAGCGGGACGGCAAGAGACCCAGTACTTC
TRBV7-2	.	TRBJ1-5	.	CASSLVRHIDQPQHF	TGTGCCAGCAGCTTAGTGCGTCATATTGATCAGCCCCAGCATTTT
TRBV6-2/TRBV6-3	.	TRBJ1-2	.	CASSRSGQNYGYTF	TGTGCCAGCAGTAGATCAGGACAGAACTATGGCTACACCTTC
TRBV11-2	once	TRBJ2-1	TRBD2	CASSLDWAGLAGGSYNEQFF	TGTGCCAGCAGCTTAGATTGGGCCGGACTAGCGGGAGGCTCCTACAATGAGCAGTTCTTC
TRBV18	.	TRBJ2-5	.	CASSNGGTQETQYF	TGTGCCAGCTCGAACGGCGGAACTCAAGAGACCCAGTACTTC
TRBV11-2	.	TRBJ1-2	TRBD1	CASSLRGQAVYTF	TGTGCCAGCAGCTTACGGGGACAGGCTGTCTACACCTTC
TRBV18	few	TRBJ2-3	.	CASSPSQHRTDTQYF	TGTGCCAGCTCACCATCACAGCATCGTACAGATACGCAGTATTTT
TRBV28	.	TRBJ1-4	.	CASTQNNEKLFF	TGTGCCAGCACACAAAACAATGAAAAACTGTTTTTT
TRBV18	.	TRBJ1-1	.	CASSLHQLDSLDSEAFF	TGTGCCAGCTCACTCCACCAGCTGGACAGTCTTGATTCTGAAGCTTTCTTT
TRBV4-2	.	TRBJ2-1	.	CASSQDGGGNEQFF	TGTGCCAGCAGCCAAGATGGAGGCGGGAATGAGCAGTTCTTC
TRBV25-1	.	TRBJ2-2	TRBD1	CASSVSPGQKTNTGELFF	TGTGCCAGCAGTGTCTCACCGGGACAGAAAACGAACACCGGGGAGCTGTTTTTT
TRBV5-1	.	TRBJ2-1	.	CASSLGWRDSYNEQFF	TGCGCCAGCAGCTTGGGGTGGCGGGACTCCTACAATGAGCAGTTCTTC
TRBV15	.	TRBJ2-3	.	CATTSLSSNTDTQYF	TGTGCCACCACCAGCCTCTCCTCTAACACAGATACGCAGTATTTT
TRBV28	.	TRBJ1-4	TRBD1	CASSSGQVGVVGEKLFF	TGTGCCAGCAGTTCGGGACAGGTTGGGGTTGTTGGTGAAAAACTGTTTTTT
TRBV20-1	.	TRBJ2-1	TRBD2	CRAGRPFF	TGCAGAGCGGGACGTCCGTTCTTC
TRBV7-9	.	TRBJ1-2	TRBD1	CASSRGTATYGYTF	TGTGCCAGCAGCCGTGGGACAGCGACCTATGGCTACACCTTC
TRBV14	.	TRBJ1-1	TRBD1	CASSQDGRSWDRGSMNTEAFF	TGTGCCAGCAGCCAAGATGGGAGGAGTTGGGACAGGGGGAGCATGAACACTGAAGCTTTCTTT
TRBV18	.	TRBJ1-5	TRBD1	CASSLQGFQINQPQHF	TGTGCCAGCTCCCTACAGGGGTTCCAGATCAATCAGCCCCAGCATTTT
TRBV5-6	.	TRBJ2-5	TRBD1	CASSLYEDRGAGETQYF	TGTGCCAGCAGCTTGTACGAGGACAGGGGAGCTGGGGAGACCCAGTACTTC
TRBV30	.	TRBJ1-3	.	CAWSVRERGGRSGNTIYF	TGTGCCTGGAGTGTACGCGAAAGGGGCGGCCGCTCTGGAAACACCATATATTTT
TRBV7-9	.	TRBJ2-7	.	CASSSPRGSISYEQYF	TGTGCCAGCAGCTCCCCTAGGGGCAGTATTTCCTACGAGCAGTACTTC
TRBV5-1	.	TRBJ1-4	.	CASISGDREKLFF	TGCGCCAGCATTTCGGGGGACCGTGAAAAACTGTTTTTT
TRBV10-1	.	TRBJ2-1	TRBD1	CASSEPGQGSSYNEQFF	TGCGCCAGCAGTGAGCCCGGACAGGGGAGCTCCTACAATGAGCAGTTCTTC
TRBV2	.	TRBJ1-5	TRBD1	CASSYGTADNQPQHF	TGTGCCAGCAGCTATGGGACAGCCGATAATCAGCCCCAGCATTTT
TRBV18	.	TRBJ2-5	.	CASSPGHETQYF	TGTGCCAGCTCACCAGGGCACGAGACCCAGTACTTC
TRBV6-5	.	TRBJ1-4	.	CASSYSSVNEKLFF	TGTGCCAGCAGTTACTCGAGTGTTAATGAAAAACTGTTTTTT
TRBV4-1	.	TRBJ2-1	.	CASSTIRTTDNNEQFF	TGCGCCAGCAGCACCATACGGACAACGGATAACAATGAGCAGTTCTTC
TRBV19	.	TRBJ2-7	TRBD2	CASTPTSGSYEQYF	TGTGCCAGTACCCCGACTAGCGGGAGTTACGAGCAGTACTTC
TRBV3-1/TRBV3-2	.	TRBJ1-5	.	CASSLPRDSKKGNQPQHF	TGTGCCAGCAGCCTCCCCCGGGACTCTAAAAAGGGCAATCAGCCCCAGCATTTT
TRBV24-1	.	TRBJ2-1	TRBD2	CATSDAGTSGRVVQFF	TGTGCCACCAGTGACGCCGGGACTAGCGGGAGAGTCGTGCAGTTCTTC
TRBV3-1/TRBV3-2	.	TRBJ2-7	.	CASSPSPYEQYF	TGTGCCAGCAGCCCTAGTCCGTACGAGCAGTACTTC
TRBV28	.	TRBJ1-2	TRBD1	CASSLPQTGTFGYTF	TGTGCCAGCAGCCTACCTCAGACAGGGACTTTTGGCTACACCTTC
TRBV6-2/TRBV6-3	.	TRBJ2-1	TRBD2	CASSYSDASGNEQFF	TGTGCCAGCAGTTACTCAGACGCTAGCGGCAATGAGCAGTTCTTC
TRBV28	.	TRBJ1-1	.	CASSRPSVNTEAFF	TGTGCCAGCTCCCGTCCGTCCGTTAACACTGAAGCTTTCTTT
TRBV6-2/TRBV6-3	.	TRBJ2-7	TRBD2	CASSYSRTSGSYEQYF	TGTGCCAGCAGTTACTCTAGGACTAGCGGCTCCTACGAGCAGTACTTC
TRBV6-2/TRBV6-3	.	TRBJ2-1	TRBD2	CASRPSGSNNEQFF	TGTGCCAGCAGACCTAGCGGTTCTAACAATGAGCAGTTCTTC
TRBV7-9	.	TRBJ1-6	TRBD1	CASSIQGDSPLHF	TGTGCCAGCAGCATACAGGGGGATTCACCCCTCCACTTT
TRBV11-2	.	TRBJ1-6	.	CASSSDRWSPLHF	TGTGCCAGCAGCTCCGACAGGTGGTCACCCCTCCACTTT
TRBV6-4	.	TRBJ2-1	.	CASSDTAQVVGYNEQFF	TGTGCCAGCAGTGACACCGCGCAGGTGGTTGGGTACAATGAGCAGTTCTTC